Listed here are 19 T cell receptor beta chains from one sample, sequenced in a study of shared clonotypes between healthy human individuals. Produced via immunoSEQ multiplex PCR; TCRdb's table is partial and in-frame only. In the table there are around 100,000 clones, just over 65% of which are singletons. Sequenced input: memory CD8+ T cells sorted from blood. Sample subset: CD45RO+ cells pooled with CCR7-negative TemRA cells. Receptors originate from a woman aged 25 to 39 in good health.

The rearrangement uses TRBV9 and TRBJ2-3, with TRBD2 matching 7 bases. Trimming at V came to 0 bases and at J to 5 bases, leaving 9 bases not matched to a gene. Looked up from germline, CDR1 is SGDLS and CDR2 is YYNGEE. The CDR3 is 16 residues long. CDR3 DNA: TGTGCCAGCAGCGTAGGTGGCGGGAGTGAGATAGATACGCAGTATTTT. Its protein product is CASSVGGGSEIDTQYF.

In this sample, this clone turned up many times. V is TRBV6-4 and J is TRBJ2-2; D is possibly TRBD1 (6 bases). The CDR3 loop spans 14 amino acids. Germline V gene lookup returns CDR1 MRHNA and CDR2 SNTAGT. V was clipped by 3 bases and J by 2 bases, with 7 bases between them. The CDR3 loop is CASSEGANTGELFF. The CDR3 bases are TGTGCCAGCAGTGAGGGGGCTAACACCGGGGAGCTGTTTTTT.

The chain uses TRBV6-6 and TRBJ2-3; 11 bases map to TRBD2. Germline V gene data show CDR1 as MNHNY and CDR2 as SVGAGI (reference sequence). This CDR3 has 16 residues. V was pared by 0 bases and J by 5 bases, with 4 bases of the junction left unmatched. For the CDR3, the DNA is TGTGCCAGCAGTTACTCTGGTAGCGGGAGGGAAGATACGCAGTATTTT. Translating it yields CASSYSGSGREDTQYF.

V gene TRBV27 combines with J gene TRBJ2-7; tentative D call: TRBD1 (6 bases). V dropped 3 bases and J dropped 0 bases, with 12 bases sitting between them. There are 15 residues in the CDR3. Germline V gene lookup returns CDR1 MNHEY and CDR2 SMNVEV (reference sequence). CDR3 coding DNA: TGTGCCAGCAGTTTTCTCACAGGGAGCTCCTACGAGCAGTACTTC. As protein: CASSFLTGSSYEQYF.

This clone was found many times. One end of the junction fails to match germline, which may point to a read error. Here the CDR3 reads CASSMWGKQPQHF. Written as DNA, the CDR3 is TGTGCCAGTAGTATGTGGGGCAAACAGCCCCAGCATTTT. The chain has TRBV19 and TRBJ1-5; tentatively, D is TRBD1 (5 bases). The germline V gene has CDR1 LNHDA and CDR2 SQIVND (reference sequence). The CDR3 runs 13 residues.

V gene TRBV27 combines with J gene TRBJ2-1, with D unresolved. V was clipped by 7 bases and J by 6 bases, with 13 bases between them. The CDR3 consists of 13 residues. Germline V gene sequence: CDR1 MNHEY, CDR2 SMNVEV (reference sequence). CDR3 nucleotides: TGTGCCAGCACCCTCTCAAGGACCAATGAGCAGTTCTTC. Its protein product is CASTLSRTNEQFF.

This chain connects TRBV5-1 to TRBJ2-2; possibly TRBD1 for D (5 bases). V was cut by 2 bases and J by 4 bases, with 30 bases left in between. The CDR3 loop spans 21 amino acids. From germline, CDR1 is SGHRS and CDR2 YFSETQ. The CDR3 loop is CASSFFFSHPRAGSGTGELFF. Here the CDR3 DNA reads TGCGCCAGCAGCTTTTTTTTTAGTCATCCCCGCGCAGGGTCGGGCACCGGGGAGCTGTTTTTT.

The chain has TRBV5-6 and TRBJ2-5; no clear D gene. The ends were cut back, 4 bases at V and 5 bases at J, with 12 bases in the middle. The CDR3 has 13 residues. Germline V gene data show CDR1 as SGHDT and CDR2 as YYEEEE. CDR3 DNA sequence: TGTGCCAGCAGCAGTTCAGGTACCGAGACCCAGTACTTC. Amino acid sequence: CASSSSGTETQYF.

V and J are TRBV5-6 and TRBJ2-2, with 12 bases fitting TRBD2. V was clipped by 4 bases and J by 5 bases; unmatched bases: 9. This CDR3 comprises 17 residues. CDR1 is SGHDT, CDR2 YYEEEE, per germline. The CDR3 bases are TGTGCCAGCAGCCAGGGGACTAGCGGGCTACTTACCGGGGAGCTGTTTTTT. Translated, it gives CASSQGTSGLLTGELFF.

The chain recombines TRBV28 with TRBJ2-5, with 8 positions matching TRBD1. Germline V gene sequence: CDR1 MDHEN, CDR2 SYDVKM. The CDR3 contains 15 residues. V lost 6 bases, J lost 5 bases, and 11 bases stayed unmatched. CDR3 sequence (DNA): TGTGCCAGCAGAGGTGGGACAGGCCAAGTCGAGACCCAGTACTTC. Its protein product is CASRGGTGQVETQYF.

The V gene is TRBV5-4, the J gene TRBJ1-1; unclear D gene. The V and J ends lost 2 bases and 1 base respectively, with 6 bases between them. The germline CDR1 and CDR2 sequences are SGHNT and YYREEE (reference sequence). The CDR3 is made up of 13 amino acids. CDR3 DNA sequence: TGTGCCAGCAGCTTTGGAACGAACACTGAAGCTTTCTTT. As protein: CASSFGTNTEAFF. The entire variable domain, with the rest obtained from reference TRBV5-4 and TRBJ1-1, is as follows: ETGVTQSPTHLIKTRGQQVTLRCSSQSGHNTVSWYQQALGQGPQFIFQYYREEENGRGNFPPRFSGLQFPNYSSELNVNALELDDSALYLCASSFGTNTEAFFGQGTRLTVV.

The CDR3 DNA reads as TGTGCCAGCAGCCACTATGTCGGGAATCCTTCCTACGAGCAGTACTTC. Amino acids: CASSHYVGNPSYEQYF. The chain links TRBV28 to TRBJ2-7, with D perhaps TRBD2 (5 bases). The CDR3 is made up of 16 amino acids. Looked up from germline, CDR1 is MDHEN and CDR2 is SYDVKM. Trimming left V 6 bases short and J 1 base short, with 19 bases between. Full variable domain (outside the CDR3, taken from reference TRBV28 and TRBJ2-7): DVKVTQSSRYLVKRTGEKVFLECVQDMDHENMFWYRQDPGLGLRLIYFSYDVKMKEKGDIPEGYSVSREKKERFSLILESASTNQTSMYLCASSHYVGNPSYEQYFGPGTRLTVT.

The chain is built from TRBV5-6 and TRBJ2-7; the match to TRBD2 covers 9 bases. This CDR3 has 15 residues. Germline trimming cut 0 bases from V and 0 bases from J; bases unmatched to any gene: 1. CDR1 and CDR2 (germline): SGHDT, YYEEEE. Here the CDR3 reads CASSLGGRGSYEQYF. The DNA of the CDR3 is TGTGCCAGCAGCTTGGGCGGGAGGGGCTCCTACGAGCAGTACTTC.

As regards this clone: A far more abundant clone sits one base away, making this likely a read error. This CDR3 is also generated by other DNA sequences in the sample. The chain links TRBV7-6 to TRBJ1-5; the D gene is possibly TRBD1 (6 bases). This CDR3 contains 14 residues. Germline loops: CDR1 SGHVS, CDR2 FNYEAQ. The CDR3 DNA sequence: TGTGCCAGCAGCTTACAGGGGTTTGGTCAGCCCCAACATTTT. It specifies CASSLQGFGQPQHF.

The V and J genes are TRBV6-5 and TRBJ2-2, with D possibly TRBD1 on 7 matching bases. Germline assignment: CDR1 MNHEY and CDR2 SVGAGI. V lost 6 bases to trimming and J lost 3 bases, with 11 bases between them. CDR3 length: 14 residues. The CDR3 DNA reads TGTGCCAGCAGACCCAGGGGGGACACCGGGGAGCTGTTTTTT. As protein: CASRPRGDTGELFF.

Only a few counts were recorded for this clone. The chain combines TRBV29-1 with TRBJ1-2; 12 bases map to TRBD1. V shed 6 bases and J 7 bases; nucleotides not matched to a gene: 6. Germline CDR1 is SQVTM and CDR2 is ANQGSEA. The CDR3 runs 13 residues. CDR3 loop: CSVAGTGGVGYTF. CDR3 bases: TGCAGCGTGGCCGGGACAGGGGGCGTTGGCTACACCTTC.

CDR3: CASSREGGRNYGYTF. CDR3 nucleotides: TGTGCCAGCAGCCGTGAGGGGGGGCGAAACTATGGCTACACCTTC. The chain is built from TRBV7-2 and TRBJ1-2; D is perhaps TRBD1 (6 bases). V lost 5 bases to trimming and J lost 2 bases, with 15 bases between them. This CDR3 comprises 15 residues. Germline assignment: CDR1 SGHTA and CDR2 FQGNSA.

The CDR3 coding sequence is TGCAGCAAAGCCAGAGAATACGAGCAGTACTTC. Its translation: CSKAREYEQYF. V is TRBV20-1 and J is TRBJ2-7; D is ambiguous. CDR1 and CDR2 from the germline V gene are DFQATT and SNEGSKA (reference sequence). The CDR3 has 11 residues.

The chain links TRBV2 to TRBJ2-3; 8 positions agree with TRBD2. J gave up 4 bases and V 6 bases, and 6 bases lay outside the gene matches. Per the germline V gene, CDR1 is SNHLY and CDR2 is FYNNEI. The CDR3 has 14 residues. The CDR3 loop is CASRVTGGSDTQYF. The CDR3 DNA reads TGTGCCAGCAGAGTAACGGGAGGGTCAGATACGCAGTATTTT.